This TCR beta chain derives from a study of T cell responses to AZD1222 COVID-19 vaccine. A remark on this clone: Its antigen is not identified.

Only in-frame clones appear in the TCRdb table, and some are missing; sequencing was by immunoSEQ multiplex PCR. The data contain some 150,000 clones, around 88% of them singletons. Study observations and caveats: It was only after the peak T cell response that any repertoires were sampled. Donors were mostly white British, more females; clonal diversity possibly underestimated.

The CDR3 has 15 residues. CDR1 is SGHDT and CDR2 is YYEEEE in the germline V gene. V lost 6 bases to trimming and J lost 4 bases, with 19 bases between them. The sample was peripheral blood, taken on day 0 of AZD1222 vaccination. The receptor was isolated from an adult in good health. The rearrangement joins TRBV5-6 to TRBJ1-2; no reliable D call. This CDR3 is CASTSPLRLFYGYTF. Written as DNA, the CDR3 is TGTGCCAGCACTTCCCCACTAAGGCTCTTCTATGGCTACACCTTC.